This T cell receptor beta chain appears in the sequencing data of a study of Graves' ophthalmopathy and Graves' hyperthyroidism. Study-wide findings and caveats: Blood also held most thyroid clonotypes expanded above 0.001 frequency.

This clonotype has a count of ten or more. The antigen is unknown. The stable label applied to hyperthyroidism with no ophthalmopathy within 18 months of follow-up. The authors isolated PBMCs from about 10 ml of fresh peripheral blood. V lost 0 bases, J lost 7 bases, and 8 bases stayed unmatched. Looked up from germline, CDR1 is DFQATT and CDR2 is SNEGSKA (reference sequence). This CDR3 has 15 residues. Beta-chain TCR CDR3 regions were amplified from RNA transcripts. HTBI-primed RT-PCR formed the first round, and a multiplex PCR formed the second. TCRdb re-derived calls from the multiplex PCR reads in MiXCR, one entry per CDR3 protein. This table has 400,000 to 450,000 distinct CDR3 sequences, under 25% appearing once.

Source material: peripheral blood. The V gene is TRBV20-1, the J gene TRBJ2-4; 8 bases match TRBD2. The receptor was derived from a woman younger than 35 with stable Graves' hyperthyroidism. The DNA for the CDR3 is TGCAGTGCTAGAGACGGAGCGGGAGTGGTCAACATTCAGTACTTC. Translated, it gives CSARDGAGVVNIQYF.